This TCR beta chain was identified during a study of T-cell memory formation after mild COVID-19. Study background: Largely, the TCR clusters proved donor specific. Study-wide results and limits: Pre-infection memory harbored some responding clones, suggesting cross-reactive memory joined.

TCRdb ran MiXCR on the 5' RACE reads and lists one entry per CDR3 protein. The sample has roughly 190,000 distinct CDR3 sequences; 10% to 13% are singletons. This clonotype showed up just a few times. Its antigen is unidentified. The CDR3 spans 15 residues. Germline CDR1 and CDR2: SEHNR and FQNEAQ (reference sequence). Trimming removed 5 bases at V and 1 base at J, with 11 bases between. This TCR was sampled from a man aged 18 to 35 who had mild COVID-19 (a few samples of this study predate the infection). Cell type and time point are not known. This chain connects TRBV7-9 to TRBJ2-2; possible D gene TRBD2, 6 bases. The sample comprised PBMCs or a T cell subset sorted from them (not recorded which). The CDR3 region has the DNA TGTGCCAGCAGCCCCCGGGGGAAGAACACCGGGGAGCTGTTTTTT. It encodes CASSPRGKNTGELFF.